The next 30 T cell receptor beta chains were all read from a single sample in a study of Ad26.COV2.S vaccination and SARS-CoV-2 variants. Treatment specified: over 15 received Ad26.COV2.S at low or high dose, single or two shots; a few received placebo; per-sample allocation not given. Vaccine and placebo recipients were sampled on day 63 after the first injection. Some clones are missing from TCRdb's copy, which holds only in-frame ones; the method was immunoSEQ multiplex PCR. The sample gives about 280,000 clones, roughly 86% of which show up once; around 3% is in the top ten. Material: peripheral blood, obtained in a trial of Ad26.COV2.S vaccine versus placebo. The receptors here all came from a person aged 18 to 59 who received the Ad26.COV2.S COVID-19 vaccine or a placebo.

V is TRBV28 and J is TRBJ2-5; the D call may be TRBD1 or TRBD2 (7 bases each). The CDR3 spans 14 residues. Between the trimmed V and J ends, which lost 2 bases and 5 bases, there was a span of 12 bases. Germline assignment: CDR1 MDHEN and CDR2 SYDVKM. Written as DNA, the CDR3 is TGTGCCAGCAGTTTACAGGGGGGGCGGGAGACCCAGTACTTC. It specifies CASSLQGGRETQYF.

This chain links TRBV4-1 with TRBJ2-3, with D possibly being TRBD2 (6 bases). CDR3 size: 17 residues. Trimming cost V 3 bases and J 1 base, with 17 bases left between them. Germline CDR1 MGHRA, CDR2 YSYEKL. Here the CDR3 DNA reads TGCGCCAGCAGCCAGGGGTCGGCGGGGTCTGGCACAGATACGCAGTATTTT. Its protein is CASSQGSAGSGTDTQYF.

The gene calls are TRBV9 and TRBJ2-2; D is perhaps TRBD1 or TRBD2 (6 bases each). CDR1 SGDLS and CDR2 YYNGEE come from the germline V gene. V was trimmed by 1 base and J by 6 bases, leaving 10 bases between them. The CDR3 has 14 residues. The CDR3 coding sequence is TGTGCCAGCAGCGTAAACAGGGAGGCCGGGGAGCTGTTTTTT. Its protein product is CASSVNREAGELFF.

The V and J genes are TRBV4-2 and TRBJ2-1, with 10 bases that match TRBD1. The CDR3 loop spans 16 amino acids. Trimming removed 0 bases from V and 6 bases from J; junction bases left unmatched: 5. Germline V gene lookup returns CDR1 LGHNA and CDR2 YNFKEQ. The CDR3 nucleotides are TGTGCCAGCAGCCAAGAAGAAGGACAGGGGGTCAATGAGCAGTTCTTC. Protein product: CASSQEEGQGVNEQFF.

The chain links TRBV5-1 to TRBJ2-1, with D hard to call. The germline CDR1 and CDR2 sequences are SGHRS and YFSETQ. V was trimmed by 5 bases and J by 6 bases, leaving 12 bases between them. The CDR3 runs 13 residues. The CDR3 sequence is CASRLTALNEQFF. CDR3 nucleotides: TGCGCCAGCAGATTAACAGCCCTCAATGAGCAGTTCTTC.

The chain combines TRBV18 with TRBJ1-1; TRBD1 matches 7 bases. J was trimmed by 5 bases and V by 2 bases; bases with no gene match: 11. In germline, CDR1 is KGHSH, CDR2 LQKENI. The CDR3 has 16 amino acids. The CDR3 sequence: CASSPSRDSRGTEAFF. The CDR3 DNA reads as TGTGCCAGCTCACCATCAAGGGACAGCCGGGGGACTGAAGCTTTCTTT.

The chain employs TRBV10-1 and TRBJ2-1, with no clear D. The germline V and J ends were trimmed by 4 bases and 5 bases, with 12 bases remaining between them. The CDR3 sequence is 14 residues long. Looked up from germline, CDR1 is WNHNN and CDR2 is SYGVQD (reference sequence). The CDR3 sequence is CASSVGGRNNEQFF. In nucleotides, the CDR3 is TGCGCCAGCAGTGTAGGTGGAAGGAACAATGAGCAGTTCTTC.

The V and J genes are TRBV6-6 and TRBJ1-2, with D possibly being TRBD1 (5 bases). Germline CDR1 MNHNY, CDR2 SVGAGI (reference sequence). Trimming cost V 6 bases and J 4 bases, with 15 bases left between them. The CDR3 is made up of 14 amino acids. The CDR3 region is CASSSDRRSYGYTF. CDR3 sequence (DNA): TGTGCCAGCAGCTCCGACAGACGCTCCTATGGCTACACCTTC.

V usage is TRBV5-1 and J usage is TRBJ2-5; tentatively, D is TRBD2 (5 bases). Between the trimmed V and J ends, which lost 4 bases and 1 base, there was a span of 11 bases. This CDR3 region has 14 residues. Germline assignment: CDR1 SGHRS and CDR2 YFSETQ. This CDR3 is CASSPGSTQETQYF. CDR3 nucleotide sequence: TGCGCCAGCAGCCCGGGGAGTACCCAAGAGACCCAGTACTTC. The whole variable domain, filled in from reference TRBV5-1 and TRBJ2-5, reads KAGVTQTPRYLIKTRGQQVTLSCSPISGHRSVSWYQQTPGQGLQFLFEYFSETQRNKGNFPGRFSGRQFSNSRSEMNVSTLELGDSALYLCASSPGSTQETQYFGPGTRLLVL.

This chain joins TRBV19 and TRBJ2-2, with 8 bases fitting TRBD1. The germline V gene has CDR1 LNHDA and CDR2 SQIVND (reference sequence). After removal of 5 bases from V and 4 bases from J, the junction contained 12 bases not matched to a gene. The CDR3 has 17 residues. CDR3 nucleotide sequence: TGTGCCAGTAGTCCCTCCCCGGGACAGGTTTTCACCGGGGAGCTGTTTTTT. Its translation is CASSPSPGQVFTGELFF.

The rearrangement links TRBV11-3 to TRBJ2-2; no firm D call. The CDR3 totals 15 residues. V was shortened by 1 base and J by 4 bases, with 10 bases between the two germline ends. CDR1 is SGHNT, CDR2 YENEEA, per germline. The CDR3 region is CASSLGSHLTGELFF. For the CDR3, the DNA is TGTGCCAGCAGCTTAGGGTCTCATCTCACCGGGGAGCTGTTTTTT.

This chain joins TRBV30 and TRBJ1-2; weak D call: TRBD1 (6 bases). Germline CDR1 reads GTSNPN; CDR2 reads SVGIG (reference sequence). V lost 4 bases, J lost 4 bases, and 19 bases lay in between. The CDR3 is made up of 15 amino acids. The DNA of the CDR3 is TGTGCCTGGACCCGAGGGGGGGCTGGGAGCTATGGCTACACCTTC. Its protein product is CAWTRGGAGSYGYTF.

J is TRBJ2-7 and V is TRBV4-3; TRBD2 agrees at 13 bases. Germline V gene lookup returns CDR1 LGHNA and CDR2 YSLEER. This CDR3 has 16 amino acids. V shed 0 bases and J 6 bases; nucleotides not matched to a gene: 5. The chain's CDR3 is CASSQELAGGPGEQYF. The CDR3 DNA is TGCGCCAGCAGCCAAGAACTAGCGGGGGGGCCGGGCGAGCAGTACTTC.

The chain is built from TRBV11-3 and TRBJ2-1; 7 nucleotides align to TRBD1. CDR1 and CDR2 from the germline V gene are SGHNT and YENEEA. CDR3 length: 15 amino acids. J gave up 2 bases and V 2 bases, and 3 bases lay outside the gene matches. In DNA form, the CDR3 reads TGTGCCAGCAGCTTAAGTCAGGGGGCCTACAATGAGCAGTTCTTC. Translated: CASSLSQGAYNEQFF. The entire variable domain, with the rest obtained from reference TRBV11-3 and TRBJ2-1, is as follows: EAGVVQSPRYKIIEKKQPVAFWCNPISGHNTLYWYLQNLGQGPELLIRYENEEAVDDSQLPKDRFSAERLKGVDSTLKIQPAELGDSAVYLCASSLSQGAYNEQFFGPGTRLTVL.

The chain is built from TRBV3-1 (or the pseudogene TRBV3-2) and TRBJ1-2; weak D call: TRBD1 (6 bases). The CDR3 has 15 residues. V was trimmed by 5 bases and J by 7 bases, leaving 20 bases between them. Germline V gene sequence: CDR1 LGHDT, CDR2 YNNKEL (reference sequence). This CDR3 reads CASSTVQGPLGGYTF. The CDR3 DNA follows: TGTGCCAGCAGCACAGTCCAGGGGCCGCTGGGTGGCTACACCTTC.

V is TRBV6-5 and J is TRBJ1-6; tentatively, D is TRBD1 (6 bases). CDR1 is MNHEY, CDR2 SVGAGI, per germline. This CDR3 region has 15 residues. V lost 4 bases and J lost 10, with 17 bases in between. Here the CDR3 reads CASSFQASRGSPLHF. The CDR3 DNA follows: TGTGCCAGCAGTTTCCAGGCCTCGAGGGGGTCACCCCTCCACTTT.

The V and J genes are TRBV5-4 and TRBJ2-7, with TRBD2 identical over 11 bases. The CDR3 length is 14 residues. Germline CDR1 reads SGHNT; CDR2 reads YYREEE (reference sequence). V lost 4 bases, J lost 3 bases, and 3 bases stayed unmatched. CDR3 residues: CASSPGTSGYEQYF. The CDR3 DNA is TGTGCCAGCAGCCCTGGGACTAGCGGCTACGAGCAGTACTTC. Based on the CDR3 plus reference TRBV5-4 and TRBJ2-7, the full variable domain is ETGVTQSPTHLIKTRGQQVTLRCSSQSGHNTVSWYQQALGQGPQFIFQYYREEENGRGNFPPRFSGLQFPNYSSELNVNALELDDSALYLCASSPGTSGYEQYFGPGTRLTVT.

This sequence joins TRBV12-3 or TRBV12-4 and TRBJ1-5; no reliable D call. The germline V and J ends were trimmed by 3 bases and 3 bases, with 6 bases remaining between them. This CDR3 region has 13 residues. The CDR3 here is CASSFRNNQPQHF. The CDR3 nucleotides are TGTGCCAGCAGTTTCAGGAACAATCAGCCCCAGCATTTT.

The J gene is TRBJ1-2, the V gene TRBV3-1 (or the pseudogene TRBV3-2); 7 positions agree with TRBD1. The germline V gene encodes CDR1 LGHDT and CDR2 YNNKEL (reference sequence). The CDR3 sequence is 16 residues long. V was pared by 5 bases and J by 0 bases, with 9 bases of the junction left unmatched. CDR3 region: CASSAWTGEANYGYTF. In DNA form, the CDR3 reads TGTGCCAGCAGCGCGTGGACAGGAGAAGCTAACTATGGCTACACCTTC.

CDR3 sequence: CASSQDAGTATDTQYF. The CDR3 nucleotides read TGTGCCAGCAGCCAAGATGCCGGGACAGCCACAGATACGCAGTATTTT. The rearrangement uses TRBV14 and TRBJ2-3; 7 bases are shared with TRBD1. CDR1 SGHDN and CDR2 FVKESK come from the germline V gene. The CDR3 is 16 residues long. With V trimmed by 0 bases and J by 2 bases, 5 bases remained unmatched.

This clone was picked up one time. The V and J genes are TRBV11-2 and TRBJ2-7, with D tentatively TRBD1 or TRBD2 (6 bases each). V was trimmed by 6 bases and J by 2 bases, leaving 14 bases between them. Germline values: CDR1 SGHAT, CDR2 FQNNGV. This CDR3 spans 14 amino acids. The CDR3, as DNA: TGTGCCAGCAGACAACAGGGACTCCCCTACGAGCAGTACTTC. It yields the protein CASRQQGLPYEQYF.

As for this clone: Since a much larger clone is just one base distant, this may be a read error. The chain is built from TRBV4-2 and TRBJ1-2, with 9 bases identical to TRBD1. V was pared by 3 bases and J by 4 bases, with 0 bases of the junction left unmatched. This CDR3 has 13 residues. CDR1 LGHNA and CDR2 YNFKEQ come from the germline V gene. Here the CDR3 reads CASSQGQGYGYTF. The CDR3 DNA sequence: TGTGCCAGCAGCCAGGGACAGGGCTATGGCTACACCTTC.

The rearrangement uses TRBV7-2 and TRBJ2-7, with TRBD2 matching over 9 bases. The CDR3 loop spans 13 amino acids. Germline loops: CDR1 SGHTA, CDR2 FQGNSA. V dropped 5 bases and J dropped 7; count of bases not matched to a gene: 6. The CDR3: CASSAGLAKEQYF. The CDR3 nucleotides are TGTGCCAGCAGCGCCGGACTAGCGAAGGAGCAGTACTTC.

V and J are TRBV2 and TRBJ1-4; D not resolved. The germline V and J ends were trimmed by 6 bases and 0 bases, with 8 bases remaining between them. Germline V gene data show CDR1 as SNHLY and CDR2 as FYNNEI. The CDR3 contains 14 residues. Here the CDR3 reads CASRTETTNEKLFF. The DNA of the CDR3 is TGTGCCAGCAGAACAGAGACAACTAATGAAAAACTGTTTTTT.

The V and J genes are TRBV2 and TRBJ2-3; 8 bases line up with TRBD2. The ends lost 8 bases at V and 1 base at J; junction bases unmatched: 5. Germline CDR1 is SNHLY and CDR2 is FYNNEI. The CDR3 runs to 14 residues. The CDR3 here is CASSSTSGTDTQYF. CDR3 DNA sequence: TGTGCCAGCTCTTCGACTAGCGGCACAGATACGCAGTATTTT.

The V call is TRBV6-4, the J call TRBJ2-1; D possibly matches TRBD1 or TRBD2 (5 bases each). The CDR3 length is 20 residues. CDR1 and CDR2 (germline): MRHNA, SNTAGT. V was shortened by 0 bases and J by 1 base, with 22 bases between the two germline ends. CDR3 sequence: CASSDSEVVGVDVSYNEQFF. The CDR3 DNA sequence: TGTGCCAGCAGTGACTCGGAGGTGGTAGGGGTAGATGTTTCCTACAATGAGCAGTTCTTC.

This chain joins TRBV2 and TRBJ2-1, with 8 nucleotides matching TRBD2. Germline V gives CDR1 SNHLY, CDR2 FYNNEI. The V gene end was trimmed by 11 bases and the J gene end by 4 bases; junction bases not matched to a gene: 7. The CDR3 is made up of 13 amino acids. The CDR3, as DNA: TGTGCCGTCCCGACTAGCGAATACAATGAGCAGTTCTTC. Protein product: CAVPTSEYNEQFF.

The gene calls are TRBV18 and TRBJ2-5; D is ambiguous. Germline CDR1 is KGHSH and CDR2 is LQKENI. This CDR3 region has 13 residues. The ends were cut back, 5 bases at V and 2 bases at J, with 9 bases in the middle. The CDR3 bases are TGTGCCAGCTCATCTGACATTCAAGAGACCCAGTACTTC. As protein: CASSSDIQETQYF.

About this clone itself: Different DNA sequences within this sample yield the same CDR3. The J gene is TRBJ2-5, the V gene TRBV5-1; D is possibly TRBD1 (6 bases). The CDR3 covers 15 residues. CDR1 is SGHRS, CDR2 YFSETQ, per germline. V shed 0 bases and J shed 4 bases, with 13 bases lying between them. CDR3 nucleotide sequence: TGCGCCAGCAGCTTGGCGGGCAGGGGTGGAGAGACCCAGTACTTC. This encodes CASSLAGRGGETQYF.

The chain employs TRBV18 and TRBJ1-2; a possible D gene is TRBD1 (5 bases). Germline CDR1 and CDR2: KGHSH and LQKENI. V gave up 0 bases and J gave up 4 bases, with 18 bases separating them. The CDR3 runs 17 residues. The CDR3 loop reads CASSPPSAQGHTYGYTF. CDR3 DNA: TGTGCCAGCTCACCACCGTCAGCCCAGGGTCACACCTATGGCTACACCTTC.